The present TCR beta chain was sequenced within a study of blood T cells in healthy people across ages. Worth noting for this clonotype: At one boundary the junction diverges from the germline segment, which might be a read error.

Isolation recovered at least 7 million PBMCs from every sample. Germline values: CDR1 SGHRS, CDR2 YFSETQ. The CDR3 contains 15 residues. Primers used in a second PCR of roughly 6 to 11 cycles were a sample-barcoded 5' primer and a J-beta primer mix. TCRdb used MiXCR to reprocess the 5' RACE reads, holding one entry per CDR3 protein. The sample has roughly 800,000 distinct CDR3 sequences; around 25% are singletons. These same data were also listed under a study on T cells of mothers and their children. From that report: cDNA was synthesized from all extracted RNA at around 1.5 ug per reaction.

The receptor was isolated from a boy younger than 18 in good health. The chain joins TRBV5-1 to TRBJ2-7; D remains ambiguous. The sample taken for sequencing was blood. The CDR3 DNA reads TGCGCCAGCAGCCCCGGTTGGGGAAACTCCCACGAGCAGTACTTC. It specifies CASSPGWGNSHEQYF.